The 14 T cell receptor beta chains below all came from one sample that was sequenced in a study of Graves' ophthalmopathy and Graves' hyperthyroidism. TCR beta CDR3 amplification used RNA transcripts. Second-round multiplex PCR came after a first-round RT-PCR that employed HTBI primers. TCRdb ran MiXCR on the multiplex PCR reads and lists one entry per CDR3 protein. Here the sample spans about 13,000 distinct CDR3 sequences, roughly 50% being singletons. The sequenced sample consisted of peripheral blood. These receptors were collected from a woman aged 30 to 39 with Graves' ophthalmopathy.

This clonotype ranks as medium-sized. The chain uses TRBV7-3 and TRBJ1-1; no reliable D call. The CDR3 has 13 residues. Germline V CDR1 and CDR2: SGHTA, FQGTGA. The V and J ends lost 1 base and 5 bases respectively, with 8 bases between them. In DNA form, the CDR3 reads TGTGCCAGCAGCTTAAAGGGTGGTACTGAAGCTTTCTTT. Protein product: CASSLKGGTEAFF.

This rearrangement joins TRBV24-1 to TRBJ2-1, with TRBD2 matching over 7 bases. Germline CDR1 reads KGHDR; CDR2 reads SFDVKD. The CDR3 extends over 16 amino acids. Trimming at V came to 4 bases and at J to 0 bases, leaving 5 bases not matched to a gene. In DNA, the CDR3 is TGTGCCACCAGTGACCTAGCGGATAGCTCCTACAATGAGCAGTTCTTC. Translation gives CATSDLADSSYNEQFF.

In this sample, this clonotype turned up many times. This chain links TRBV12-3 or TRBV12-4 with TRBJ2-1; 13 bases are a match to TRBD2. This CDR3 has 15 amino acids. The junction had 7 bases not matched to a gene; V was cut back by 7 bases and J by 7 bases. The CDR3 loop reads CASNPGLAGINEQFF. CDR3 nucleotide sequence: TGTGCCAGCAACCCGGGACTAGCGGGAATTAATGAGCAGTTCTTC.

The CDR3 sequence is CASSLVTGGQTQYF. The CDR3 nucleotides read TGTGCCAGCAGCTTAGTGACAGGTGGACAGACCCAGTACTTC. This chain connects TRBV7-8 to TRBJ2-5, with D perhaps TRBD1 (6 bases). This CDR3 has 14 residues. V was pared by 1 base and J by 6 bases, with 12 bases between. The V gene's germline CDR1 is SGHVS and CDR2 FQNEAQ.

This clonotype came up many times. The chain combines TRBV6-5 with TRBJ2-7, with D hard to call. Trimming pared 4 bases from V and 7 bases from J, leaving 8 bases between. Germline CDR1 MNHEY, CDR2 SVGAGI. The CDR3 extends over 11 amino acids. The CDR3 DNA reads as TGTGCCAGCAGTTCCCCGTCTGAGCAGTACTTC. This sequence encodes CASSSPSEQYF.

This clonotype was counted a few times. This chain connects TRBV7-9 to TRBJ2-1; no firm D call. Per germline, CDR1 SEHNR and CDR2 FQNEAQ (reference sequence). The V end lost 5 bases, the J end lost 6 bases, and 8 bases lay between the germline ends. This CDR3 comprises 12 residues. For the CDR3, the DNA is TGTGCCAGCAGCCCGAATAGCAATGAGCAGTTCTTC. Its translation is CASSPNSNEQFF.

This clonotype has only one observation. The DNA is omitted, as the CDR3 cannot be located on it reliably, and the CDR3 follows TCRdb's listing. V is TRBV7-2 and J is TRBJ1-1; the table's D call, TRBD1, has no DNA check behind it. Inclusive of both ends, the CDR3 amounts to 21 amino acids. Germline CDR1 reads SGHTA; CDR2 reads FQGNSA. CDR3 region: CASRGQGFHEQYFGPGTEAFF.

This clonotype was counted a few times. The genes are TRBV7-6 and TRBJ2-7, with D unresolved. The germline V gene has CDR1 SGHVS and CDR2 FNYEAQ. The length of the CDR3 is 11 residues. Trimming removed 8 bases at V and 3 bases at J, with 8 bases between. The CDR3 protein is CASATSYEQYF. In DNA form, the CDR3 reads TGTGCCAGCGCCACGAGCTACGAGCAGTACTTC.

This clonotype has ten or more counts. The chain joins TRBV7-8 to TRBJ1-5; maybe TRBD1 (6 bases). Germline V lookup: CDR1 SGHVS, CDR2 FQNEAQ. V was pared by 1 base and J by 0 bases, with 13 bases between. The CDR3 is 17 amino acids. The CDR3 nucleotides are TGTGCCAGCAGCTTAGGGGGTGGGACATATAGCAATCAGCCCCAGCATTTT. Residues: CASSLGGGTYSNQPQHF.

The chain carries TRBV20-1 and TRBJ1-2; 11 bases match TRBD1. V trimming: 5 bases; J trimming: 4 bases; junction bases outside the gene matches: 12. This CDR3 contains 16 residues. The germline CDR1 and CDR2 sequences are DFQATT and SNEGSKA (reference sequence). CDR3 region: CSAQPRTGGTGYGYTF. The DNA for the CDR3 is TGCAGTGCTCAACCACGGACAGGGGGCACAGGCTATGGCTACACCTTC.

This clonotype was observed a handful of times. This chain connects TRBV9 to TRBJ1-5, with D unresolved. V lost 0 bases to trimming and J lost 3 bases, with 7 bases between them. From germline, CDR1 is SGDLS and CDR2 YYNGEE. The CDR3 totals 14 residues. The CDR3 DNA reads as TGTGCCAGCAGCGTAGGCGTAAACAATCAGCCCCAGCATTTT. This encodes CASSVGVNNQPQHF. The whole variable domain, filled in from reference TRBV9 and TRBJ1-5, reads DSGVTQTPKHLITATGQRVTLRCSPRSGDLSVYWYQQSLDQGLQFLIQYYNGEERAKGNILERFSAQQFPDLHSELNLSSLELGDSALYFCASSVGVNNQPQHFGDGTRLSIL.

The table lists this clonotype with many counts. CDR3 region: CSARRTGELFF. The CDR3 DNA follows: TGCAGTGCTAGAAGGACCGGGGAGCTGTTTTTT. The J gene is TRBJ2-2, the V gene TRBV20-1; D gene uncertain. V gave up 2 bases and J gave up 5 bases, with 3 bases separating them. CDR3 length: 11 residues. CDR1 and CDR2 (germline): DFQATT, SNEGSKA (reference sequence).

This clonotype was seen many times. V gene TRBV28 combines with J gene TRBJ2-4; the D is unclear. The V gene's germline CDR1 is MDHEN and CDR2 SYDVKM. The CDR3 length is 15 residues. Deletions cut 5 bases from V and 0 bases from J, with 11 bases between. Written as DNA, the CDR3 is TGTGCCAGCAGTCTAAGAGTGTTAGCCAAAAACATTCAGTACTTC. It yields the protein CASSLRVLAKNIQYF.

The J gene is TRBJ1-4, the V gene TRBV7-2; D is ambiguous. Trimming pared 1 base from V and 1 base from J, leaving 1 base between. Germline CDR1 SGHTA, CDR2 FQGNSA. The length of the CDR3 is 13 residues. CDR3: CASSLVTNEKLFF. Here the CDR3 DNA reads TGTGCCAGCAGCTTAGTAACTAATGAAAAACTGTTTTTT.